These 31 T cell receptor beta chains share one sample of origin, sequenced in a study of blood T cell repertoires in COVID-19. Profiled with immunoSEQ multiplex PCR; TCRdb holds only in-frame clones, not every one. Among 220,000 or so clones listed, roughly four fifths were seen once. The sample consisted of peripheral blood. These receptors were obtained from an elderly woman with acute or convalescent COVID-19.

CDR3 DNA sequence: TGTGCCGCAAGGGACAGGGCGAATTCACCCCTCCACTTT. Amino acids: CAARDRANSPLHF. This chain uses TRBV10-3 with TRBJ1-6; 9 positions match TRBD1. Germline lookup yields CDR1 ENHRY and CDR2 SYGVKD. The CDR3 contains 13 residues. Losses at the gene ends were 11 bases for V and 7 bases for J; bases not matched to a gene: 6.

The V call is TRBV18, the J call TRBJ1-4; 10 bases agree with TRBD1. The CDR3 length is 15 residues. Germline trimming cut 6 bases from V and 3 bases from J; bases unmatched to any gene: 4. CDR1 is KGHSH, CDR2 LQKENI, per germline. The CDR3 here is CASSRQGASNEKLFF. As DNA, the CDR3 is TGTGCCAGCTCTCGACAGGGGGCCTCTAATGAAAAACTGTTTTTT.

This clone has only one observation. This chain connects TRBV4-1 to TRBJ2-5; D not certain. The V gene's germline CDR1 is MGHRA and CDR2 YSYEKL. V was clipped by 1 base and J by 7 bases, with 19 bases between them. This CDR3 has 16 amino acids. CDR3 nucleotide sequence: TGCGCCAGCAGCCAAGCTGAAGATAGTAGACTTGGGACCCAGTACTTC. Translation gives CASSQAEDSRLGTQYF.

This clone was seen a few times. The gene calls are TRBV6-2 or TRBV6-3 and TRBJ1-2; a possible D gene is TRBD1 (6 bases). Trimming removed 4 bases at V and 3 bases at J, with 6 bases between. The CDR3 runs 12 residues. CDR1 is MNHEY, CDR2 SVGEGT, per germline. The CDR3 nucleotides are TGTGCCAGCAGTTCAGGGGACTATGGCTACACCTTC. Amino acids: CASSSGDYGYTF.

This chain connects TRBV7-2 to TRBJ2-3; the match to TRBD2 covers 9 bases. The CDR3 runs 14 residues. Trimming cost V 5 bases and J 5 bases; bases outside gene matches: 5. Germline CDR1 is SGHTA and CDR2 is FQGNSA. The chain's CDR3 is CASSPSSGKDTQYF. The CDR3, as DNA: TGTGCCAGCAGCCCCTCTAGCGGGAAAGATACGCAGTATTTT.

The CDR3 coding sequence is TGTGCCAGCAGTTCCGGGACAACGAACACCGGGGAGCTGTTTTTT. Translation: CASSSGTTNTGELFF. The chain joins TRBV27 to TRBJ2-2, with a possible D match to TRBD1 (6 bases). Germline assignment: CDR1 MNHEY and CDR2 SMNVEV (reference sequence). The CDR3 spans 15 residues. With 4 bases removed from V and 0 bases from J, the gap between germline ends came to 9 bases.

In its sample, this clone was seen once. The chain recombines TRBV9 with TRBJ1-6; TRBD1 is a possible D gene (6 bases). The CDR3 is 15 amino acids. Germline CDR1 reads SGDLS; CDR2 reads YYNGEE. V lost 4 bases and J lost 7, with 15 bases in between. The CDR3 is CASSLDPGANSPLHF. The CDR3 DNA sequence: TGTGCCAGCAGCCTCGACCCAGGGGCGAATTCACCCCTCCACTTT.

V and J are TRBV30 and TRBJ1-1, with D tentatively TRBD1 (6 bases). Trimming removed 1 base at V and 0 bases at J, with 18 bases between. Germline V lookup: CDR1 GTSNPN, CDR2 SVGIG (reference sequence). The CDR3 sequence is 17 residues long. The CDR3 here is CAWSEGEGSPLNTEAFF. In DNA, the CDR3 is TGTGCCTGGAGTGAGGGGGAGGGGTCACCCTTGAACACTGAAGCTTTCTTT.

The gene calls are TRBV18 and TRBJ1-1; 7 nucleotides line up with TRBD1. Germline assignment: CDR1 KGHSH and CDR2 LQKENI. With 6 bases clipped from V and 2 bases from J, the junction kept 6 bases outside the gene matches. The CDR3 sequence is 14 residues long. DNA of the CDR3: TGTGCCAGCTCGAGACAGGGACCTAACACTGAAGCTTTCTTT. This encodes CASSRQGPNTEAFF.

In nucleotides, the CDR3 is TGTGCCAGCAGTCTATACTATGGGACTAGCGGGAGCCGCACCGGGGAGCTGTTTTTT. As protein: CASSLYYGTSGSRTGELFF. The V call is TRBV27, the J call TRBJ2-2, with 14 bases matching TRBD2. J gave up 4 bases and V 5 bases, and 12 bases lay outside the gene matches. The CDR3 consists of 19 residues. The germline V gene encodes CDR1 MNHEY and CDR2 SMNVEV (reference sequence).

CDR3 sequence: CASSPDRKLFF. For the CDR3, the DNA is TGTGCCAGCAGTCCCGACAGGAAACTGTTTTTT. The gene calls are TRBV12-3 or TRBV12-4 and TRBJ1-4; possibly TRBD1 for D (6 bases). The V end lost 5 bases, the J end lost 11 bases, and 9 bases lay between the germline ends. The CDR3 consists of 11 residues.

The gene calls are TRBV7-6 and TRBJ2-5, with D possibly TRBD1 on 6 matching bases. The V end lost 3 bases, the J end lost 4 bases, and 9 bases lay between the germline ends. This CDR3 spans 13 amino acids. Per germline, CDR1 SGHVS and CDR2 FNYEAQ. CDR3 DNA sequence: TGTGCCAGCAGCTTTGGCAGGGGAGAGACCCAGTACTTC. Its protein is CASSFGRGETQYF.

CDR3 coding DNA: TGTGCAAGTCGCTCCCAGTCCCGGGACAGGGGGCGGCGGGGACAGCCCCAGCATTTT. It yields the protein CASRSQSRDRGRRGQPQHF. The rearrangement joins TRBV12-2 to TRBJ1-5; whether TRBD1, the table's D call, matches the DNA was not checked. TRBV12-2 constitutes a pseudogene. The CDR3 runs 19 residues.

This chain links TRBV14 with TRBJ2-3, with 10 positions matching TRBD2. There are 18 residues in the CDR3. V trimming: 1 base; J trimming: 6 bases; junction bases outside the gene matches: 13. CDR1 and CDR2 (germline): SGHDN, FVKESK. The CDR3 loop is CASSQGVLASGGPDTQYF. CDR3 nucleotides: TGTGCCAGCAGCCAAGGGGTCCTGGCTAGCGGGGGTCCGGATACGCAGTATTTT.

The rearrangement joins TRBV28 to TRBJ2-1, with 7 nucleotides matching TRBD1. V lost 6 bases and J lost 4; bases outside the gene matches: 12. Germline V CDR1 and CDR2: MDHEN, SYDVKM. This CDR3 is 16 amino acids long. CDR3 sequence: CASSRTDRALYNEQFF. CDR3 DNA sequence: TGTGCCAGCAGCCGGACCGACAGGGCCTTATACAATGAGCAGTTCTTC. The entire variable domain, with the rest obtained from reference TRBV28 and TRBJ2-1, is as follows: DVKVTQSSRYLVKRTGEKVFLECVQDMDHENMFWYRQDPGLGLRLIYFSYDVKMKEKGDIPEGYSVSREKKERFSLILESASTNQTSMYLCASSRTDRALYNEQFFGPGTRLTVL.

This sequence joins TRBV18 and TRBJ2-5; 9 bases are a match to TRBD2. The CDR3 loop spans 17 amino acids. The ends lost 0 bases at V and 4 bases at J; junction bases unmatched: 9. Germline loops: CDR1 KGHSH, CDR2 LQKENI. CDR3 nucleotides: TGTGCCAGCTCACCACCGAAGACTAGCGGTCTGGGAGAGACCCAGTACTTC. It yields the protein CASSPPKTSGLGETQYF.

The chain employs TRBV3-1 (or the pseudogene TRBV3-2) and TRBJ2-7; perhaps TRBD2 as D (6 bases). The CDR3 runs 12 residues. Trimming stripped 4 bases from V and 6 bases from J, with 10 bases between. Germline-derived CDR1 and CDR2 are LGHDT and YNNKEL (reference sequence). The CDR3 is CASSLMGGEQYF. In nucleotides, the CDR3 is TGTGCCAGCAGCCTAATGGGGGGCGAGCAGTACTTC.

The J gene is TRBJ1-1, the V gene TRBV5-4; D is ambiguous. CDR3 length: 13 amino acids. Trimming removed 4 bases from V and 1 base from J, with 8 bases in between. Germline values: CDR1 SGHNT, CDR2 YYREEE (reference sequence). The CDR3 nucleotides are TGTGCCAGCAGCACAACAGCGAACACTGAAGCTTTCTTT. Translation: CASSTTANTEAFF.

This clone was observed a single time. V gene TRBV18 combines with J gene TRBJ2-7; 9 nucleotides match TRBD1. Germline lookup yields CDR1 KGHSH and CDR2 LQKENI. J was trimmed by 1 base and V by 0 bases; bases with no gene match: 4. This CDR3 spans 16 amino acids. CDR3 sequence: CASSPPTDRGSYEQYF. The CDR3 region has the DNA TGTGCCAGCTCACCACCAACGGACAGGGGTTCCTACGAGCAGTACTTC. Drawing the rest from reference TRBV18 and TRBJ2-7, the complete variable domain is NAGVMQNPRHLVRRRGQEARLRCSPMKGHSHVYWYRQLPEEGLKFMVYLQKENIIDESGMPKERFSAEFPKEGPSILRIQQVVRGDSAAYFCASSPPTDRGSYEQYFGPGTRLTVT.

This chain uses TRBV2 with TRBJ2-7; 11 bases align to TRBD1. The CDR3 sequence is 14 residues long. Germline assignment: CDR1 SNHLY and CDR2 FYNNEI. The junction had 6 bases not matched to a gene; V was cut back by 5 bases and J by 6 bases. The CDR3 loop reads CASSFGQGAVEQYF. Here the CDR3 DNA reads TGTGCCAGCAGTTTCGGACAGGGGGCGGTCGAGCAGTACTTC.

The V call is TRBV19, the J call TRBJ2-7, with 12 bases matching TRBD1. Germline V lookup: CDR1 LNHDA, CDR2 SQIVND (reference sequence). The CDR3 totals 15 residues. The V gene end was trimmed by 5 bases and the J gene end by 3 bases; junction bases not matched to a gene: 5. CDR3 DNA: TGTGCCAGTAGTTCCGGGACAGGGGGCGGCTACGAGCAGTACTTC. Encoded protein: CASSSGTGGGYEQYF.

The V gene is TRBV5-1, the J gene TRBJ2-7; 10 bases fit TRBD1. The CDR3 sequence is 14 residues long. CDR1 SGHRS and CDR2 YFSETQ come from the germline V gene. With V trimmed by 2 bases and J by 4 bases, 3 bases remained unmatched. The DNA of the CDR3 is TGCGCCAGCAGCTTATGGGACAGGGGTTACGAGCAGTACTTC. It yields the protein CASSLWDRGYEQYF.

The chain links TRBV30 to TRBJ1-5, with D possibly matching TRBD1 (6 bases). The CDR3 contains 15 residues. V was shortened by 3 bases and J by 2 bases, with 14 bases between the two germline ends. Looked up from germline, CDR1 is GTSNPN and CDR2 is SVGIG (reference sequence). CDR3 DNA sequence: TGTGCCTGGAGGACTAAGGGGGGGGGCAATCAGCCCCAGCATTTT. Translated, it gives CAWRTKGGGNQPQHF. The full variable domain, rest sourced from reference TRBV30 and TRBJ1-5, is SQTIHQWPATLVQPVGSPLSLECTVEGTSNPNLYWYRQAAGRGLQLLFYSVGIGQISSEVPQNLSASRPQDRQFILSSKKLLLSDSGFYLCAWRTKGGGNQPQHFGDGTRLSIL.

V and J are TRBV14 and TRBJ2-7; D unclear. Germline-derived CDR1 and CDR2 are SGHDN and FVKESK. V was clipped by 8 bases and J by 3 bases, with 11 bases between them. The CDR3 has 12 amino acids. Written as DNA, the CDR3 is TGTGCCAGCTCCTCGTCGTACTACGAGCAGTACTTC. As protein: CASSSSYYEQYF. Together with reference TRBV14 and TRBJ2-7, the CDR3 gives the full variable domain: EAGVTQFPSHSVIEKGQTVTLRCDPISGHDNLYWYRRVMGKEIKFLLHFVKESKQDESGMPNNRFLAERTGGTYSTLKVQPAELEDSGVYFCASSSSYYEQYFGPGTRLTVT.

V usage is TRBV6-6 and J usage is TRBJ1-2, with a possible D match to TRBD1 (6 bases). Germline CDR1 reads MNHNY; CDR2 reads SVGAGI (reference sequence). This CDR3 is built from 15 residues. V lost 6 bases to trimming and J lost 3 bases, with 17 bases between them. CDR3 DNA: TGTGCCAGCAGGAAGATTGGGGGGGCTGACTATGGCTACACCTTC. Protein product: CASRKIGGADYGYTF.

The V gene is TRBV18, the J gene TRBJ1-3, with D possibly being TRBD1 (5 bases). The CDR3 totals 17 residues. With 3 bases removed from V and 0 bases from J, the gap between germline ends came to 15 bases. Germline V CDR1 and CDR2: KGHSH, LQKENI. The CDR3 protein is CASSPFVGDSSGNTIYF. DNA of the CDR3: TGTGCCAGCTCACCGTTTGTTGGAGACAGCTCTGGAAACACCATATATTTT.

The chain joins TRBV2 to TRBJ1-1, with D possibly TRBD1 on 6 matching bases. Germline V lookup: CDR1 SNHLY, CDR2 FYNNEI. The CDR3 is 13 amino acids. V was shortened by 6 bases and J by 8 bases, with 16 bases between the two germline ends. This CDR3 is CASRLGGTPEAFF. DNA of the CDR3: TGTGCCAGCAGGCTAGGGGGTACCCCAGAAGCTTTCTTT. Full variable domain (remainder filled in from reference TRBV2 and TRBJ1-1): EPEVTQTPSHQVTQMGQEVILRCVPISNHLYFYWYRQILGQKVEFLVSFYNNEISEKSEIFDDQFSVERPDGSNFTLKIRSTKLEDSAMYFCASRLGGTPEAFFGQGTRLTVV.

The chain employs TRBV5-1 and TRBJ1-1; D remains unclear. The germline V and J ends were trimmed by 5 bases and 6 bases, with 20 bases remaining between them. The V gene's germline CDR1 is SGHRS and CDR2 YFSETQ. CDR3 length equals 15 residues. The CDR3 here is CASRDTSSGSPEAFF. DNA of the CDR3: TGCGCCAGCAGAGACACTTCGTCCGGGAGTCCTGAAGCTTTCTTT. Complete variable domain (other parts from reference TRBV5-1 and TRBJ1-1): KAGVTQTPRYLIKTRGQQVTLSCSPISGHRSVSWYQQTPGQGLQFLFEYFSETQRNKGNFPGRFSGRQFSNSRSEMNVSTLELGDSALYLCASRDTSSGSPEAFFGQGTRLTVV.

The V and J genes are TRBV18 and TRBJ2-5, with 9 nucleotides matching TRBD1. V lost 8 bases to trimming and J lost 5 bases; unmatched junction nucleotides: 6. The CDR3 consists of 13 residues. The germline gives CDR1 KGHSH, CDR2 LQKENI. The CDR3 here is CASKGQGRETQYF. The CDR3 DNA reads as TGTGCCAGCAAGGGACAGGGAAGGGAGACCCAGTACTTC.

The chain couples TRBV27 to TRBJ2-7; weak D call: TRBD2 (6 bases). CDR1 is MNHEY, CDR2 SMNVEV, per germline (reference sequence). With 3 bases removed from V and 8 bases from J, the gap between germline ends came to 20 bases. The CDR3 sequence is 15 residues long. In DNA form, the CDR3 reads TGTGCCAGCAGTTTGACGAGACTAGGGTTTTTAAAGCAGTACTTC. Translated: CASSLTRLGFLKQYF.

There are a few counts of this clone. The V and J genes are TRBV6-5 and TRBJ1-2; no clear D gene. Trimming took off 4 bases at V and 3 bases at J, with 9 bases between the two ends. CDR1 is MNHEY, CDR2 SVGAGI, per germline. The CDR3 is 13 residues long. In nucleotides, the CDR3 is TGTGCCAGCAGTTCTAACCCTGACTATGGCTACACCTTC. Encoded protein: CASSSNPDYGYTF.